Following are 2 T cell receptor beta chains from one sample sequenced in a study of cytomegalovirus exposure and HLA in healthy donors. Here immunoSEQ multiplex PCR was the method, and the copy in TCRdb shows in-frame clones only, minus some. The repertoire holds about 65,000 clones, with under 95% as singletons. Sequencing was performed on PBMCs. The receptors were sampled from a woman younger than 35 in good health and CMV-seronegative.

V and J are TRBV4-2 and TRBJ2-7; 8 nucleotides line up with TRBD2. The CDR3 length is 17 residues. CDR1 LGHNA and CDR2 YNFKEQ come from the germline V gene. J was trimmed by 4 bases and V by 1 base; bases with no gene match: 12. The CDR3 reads CASSQALTSANAYEQYF. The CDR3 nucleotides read TGTGCCAGCAGCCAAGCCCTGACTAGCGCGAACGCGTACGAGCAGTACTTC.

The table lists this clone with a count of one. CDR3 amino acids: CASSPTQGRGYTF. The CDR3 nucleotides read TGTGCCAGCAGCCCGACCCAGGGGCGGGGCTACACCTTC. The chain carries TRBV11-3 and TRBJ1-2; tentative D call: TRBD1 (6 bases). Trimming took off 5 bases at V and 8 bases at J, with 15 bases between the two ends. The germline CDR1 and CDR2 sequences are SGHNT and YENEEA. This CDR3 region has 13 residues. The complete variable domain, with remaining parts taken from reference TRBV11-3 and TRBJ1-2, reads EAGVVQSPRYKIIEKKQPVAFWCNPISGHNTLYWYLQNLGQGPELLIRYENEEAVDDSQLPKDRFSAERLKGVDSTLKIQPAELGDSAVYLCASSPTQGRGYTFGSGTRLTVV.